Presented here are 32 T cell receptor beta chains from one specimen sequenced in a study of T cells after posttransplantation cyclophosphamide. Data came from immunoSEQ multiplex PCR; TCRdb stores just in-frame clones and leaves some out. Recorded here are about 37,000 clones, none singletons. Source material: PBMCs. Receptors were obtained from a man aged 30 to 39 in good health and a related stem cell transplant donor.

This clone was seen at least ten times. The CDR3: CASSQDWLRTGMNTEAFF. In DNA, the CDR3 is TGTGCCAGCAGCCAAGATTGGTTACGGACAGGGATGAACACTGAAGCTTTCTTT. This chain links TRBV4-2 with TRBJ1-1; TRBD1 agrees at 8 bases. This CDR3 comprises 18 residues. The J segment lost 0 bases and the V segment lost 0 bases, leaving 9 bases of the junction unmatched. Germline V gives CDR1 LGHNA, CDR2 YNFKEQ.

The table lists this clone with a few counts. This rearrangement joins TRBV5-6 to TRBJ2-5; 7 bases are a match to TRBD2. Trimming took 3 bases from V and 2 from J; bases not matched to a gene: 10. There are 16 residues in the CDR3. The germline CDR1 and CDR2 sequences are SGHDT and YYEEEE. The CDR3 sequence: CASSSPTSFLQETQYF. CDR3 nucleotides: TGTGCCAGCAGCTCGCCGACTAGCTTTCTTCAAGAGACCCAGTACTTC.

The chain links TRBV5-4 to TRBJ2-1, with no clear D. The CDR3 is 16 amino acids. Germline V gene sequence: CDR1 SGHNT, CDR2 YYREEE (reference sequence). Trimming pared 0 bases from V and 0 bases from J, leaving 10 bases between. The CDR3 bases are TGTGCCAGCAGCTTGGAGGGCCTTAGCTCCTACAATGAGCAGTTCTTC. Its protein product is CASSLEGLSSYNEQFF.

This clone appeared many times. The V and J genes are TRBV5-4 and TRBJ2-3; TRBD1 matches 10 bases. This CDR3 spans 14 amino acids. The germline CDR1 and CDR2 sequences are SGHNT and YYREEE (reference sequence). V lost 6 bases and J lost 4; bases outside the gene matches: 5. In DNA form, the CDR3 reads TGTGCCAGCACTCGGGACAGGGGATCAGATACGCAGTATTTT. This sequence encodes CASTRDRGSDTQYF.

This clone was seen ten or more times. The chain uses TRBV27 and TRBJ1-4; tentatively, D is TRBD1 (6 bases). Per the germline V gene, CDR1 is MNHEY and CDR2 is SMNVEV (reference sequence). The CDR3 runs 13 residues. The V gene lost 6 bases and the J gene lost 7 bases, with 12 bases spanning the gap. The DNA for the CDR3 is TGTGCCAGCAGGCTTCAGGGGAGTGAAAAACTGTTTTTT. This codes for CASRLQGSEKLFF.

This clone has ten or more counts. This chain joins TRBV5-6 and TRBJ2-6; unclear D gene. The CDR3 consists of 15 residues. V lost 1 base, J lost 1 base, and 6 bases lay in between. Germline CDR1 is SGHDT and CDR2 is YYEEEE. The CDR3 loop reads CASSLRRSGANVLTF. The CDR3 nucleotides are TGTGCCAGCAGCTTGAGAAGGTCTGGGGCCAACGTCCTGACTTTC.

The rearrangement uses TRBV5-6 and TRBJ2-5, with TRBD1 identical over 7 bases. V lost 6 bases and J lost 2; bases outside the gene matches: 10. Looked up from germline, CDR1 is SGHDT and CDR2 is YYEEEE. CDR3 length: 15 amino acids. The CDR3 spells CASTDNPGQQETQYF. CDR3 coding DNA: TGTGCCAGCACAGATAATCCGGGACAGCAAGAGACCCAGTACTTC.

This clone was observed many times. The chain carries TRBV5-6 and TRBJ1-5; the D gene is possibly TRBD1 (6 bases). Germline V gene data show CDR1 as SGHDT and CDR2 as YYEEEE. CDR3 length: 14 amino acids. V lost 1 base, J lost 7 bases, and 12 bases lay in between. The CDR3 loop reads CASSLRRGGQPQHF. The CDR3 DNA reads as TGTGCCAGCAGCTTGCGCAGGGGCGGCCAGCCCCAGCATTTT.

The CDR3, as DNA: TGTGCCAGCAGTGTCTCAGTAATTCAAGAGACCCAGTACTTC. Translating gives CASSVSVIQETQYF. The V gene is TRBV28, the J gene TRBJ2-5; no clear D. Trimming pared 5 bases from V and 2 bases from J, leaving 12 bases between. The CDR3 contains 14 residues. Germline V gene data show CDR1 as MDHEN and CDR2 as SYDVKM.

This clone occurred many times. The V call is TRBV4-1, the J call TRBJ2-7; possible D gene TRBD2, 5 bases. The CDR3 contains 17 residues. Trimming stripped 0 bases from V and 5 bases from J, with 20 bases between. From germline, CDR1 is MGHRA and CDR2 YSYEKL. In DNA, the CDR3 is TGCGCCAGCAGCCAAGATCGGGGTGGACGGCGGGTTCACGAGCAGTACTTC. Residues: CASSQDRGGRRVHEQYF.

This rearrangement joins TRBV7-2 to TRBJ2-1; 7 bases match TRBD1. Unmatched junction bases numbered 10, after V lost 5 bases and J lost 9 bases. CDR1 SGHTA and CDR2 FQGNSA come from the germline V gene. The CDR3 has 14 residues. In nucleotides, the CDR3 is TGTGCCAGCAGCCCAGGGGGACCGCGGCCTGAGCAGTTCTTC. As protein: CASSPGGPRPEQFF.

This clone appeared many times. CDR3 loop: CASSPLPGRGTGTGNTIYF. DNA of the CDR3: TGTGCCAGCTCACCTCTGCCAGGTCGGGGTACTGGAACTGGAAACACCATATATTTT. This rearrangement joins TRBV18 to TRBJ1-3; D is ambiguous. The CDR3 contains 19 residues. The V end was cut by 3 bases, the J end by 2 bases, with 23 bases between. CDR1 and CDR2 from the germline V gene are KGHSH and LQKENI.

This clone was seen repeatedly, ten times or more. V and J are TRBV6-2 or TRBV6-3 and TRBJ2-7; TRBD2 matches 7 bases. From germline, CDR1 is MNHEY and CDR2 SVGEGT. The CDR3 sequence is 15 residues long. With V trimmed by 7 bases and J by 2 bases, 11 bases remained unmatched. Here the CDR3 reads CASTPGRAMAYEQYF. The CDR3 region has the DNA TGTGCCAGCACCCCGGGGAGGGCTATGGCCTACGAGCAGTACTTC.

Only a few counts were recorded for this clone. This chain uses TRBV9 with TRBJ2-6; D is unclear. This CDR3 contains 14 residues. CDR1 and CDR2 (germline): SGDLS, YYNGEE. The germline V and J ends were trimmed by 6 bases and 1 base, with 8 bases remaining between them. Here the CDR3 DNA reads TGTGCCAGCACAAAAGCGTCTGGGGCCAACGTCCTGACTTTC. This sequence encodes CASTKASGANVLTF.

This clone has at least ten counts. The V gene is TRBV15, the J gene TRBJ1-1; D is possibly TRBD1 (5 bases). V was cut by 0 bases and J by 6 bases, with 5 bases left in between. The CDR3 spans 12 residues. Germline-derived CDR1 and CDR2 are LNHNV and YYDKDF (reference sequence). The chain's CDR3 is CATSRDRAEAFF. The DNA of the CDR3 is TGTGCCACCAGCAGAGACAGGGCTGAAGCTTTCTTT.

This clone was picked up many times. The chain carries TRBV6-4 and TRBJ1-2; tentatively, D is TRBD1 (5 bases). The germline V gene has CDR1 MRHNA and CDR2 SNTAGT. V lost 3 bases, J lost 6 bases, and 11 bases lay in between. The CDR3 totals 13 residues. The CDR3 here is CASSEYGHDGYTF. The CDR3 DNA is TGTGCCAGCAGTGAATATGGACACGATGGCTACACCTTC.

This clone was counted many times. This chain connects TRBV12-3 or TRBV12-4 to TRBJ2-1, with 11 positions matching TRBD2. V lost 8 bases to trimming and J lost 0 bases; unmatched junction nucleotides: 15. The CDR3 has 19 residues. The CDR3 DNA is TGTGCCAGCGGAGCCGGGACTAGCGGAGAAATTGTCTCCTACAATGAGCAGTTCTTC. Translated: CASGAGTSGEIVSYNEQFF.

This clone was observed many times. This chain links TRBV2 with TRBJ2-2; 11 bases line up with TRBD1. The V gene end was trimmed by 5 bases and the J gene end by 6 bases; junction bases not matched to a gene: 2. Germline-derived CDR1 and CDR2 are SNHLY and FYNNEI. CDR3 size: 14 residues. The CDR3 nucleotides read TGTGCCAGCAGTCGGGACAGGGGGGCCGGGGAGCTGTTTTTT. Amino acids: CASSRDRGAGELFF.

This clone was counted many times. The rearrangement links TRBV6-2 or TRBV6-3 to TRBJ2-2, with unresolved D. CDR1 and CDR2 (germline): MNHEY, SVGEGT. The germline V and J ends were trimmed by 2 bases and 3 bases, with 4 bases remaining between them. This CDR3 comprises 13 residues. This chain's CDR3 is CASSYRDTGELFF. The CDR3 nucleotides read TGTGCCAGCAGTTACAGGGACACCGGGGAGCTGTTTTTT.

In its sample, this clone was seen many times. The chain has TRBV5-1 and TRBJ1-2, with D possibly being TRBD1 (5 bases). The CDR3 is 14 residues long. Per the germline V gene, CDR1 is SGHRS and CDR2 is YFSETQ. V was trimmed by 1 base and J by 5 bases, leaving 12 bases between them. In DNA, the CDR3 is TGCGCCAGCAGCTTGACCACTCAGGGATATGGCTACACCTTC. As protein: CASSLTTQGYGYTF.

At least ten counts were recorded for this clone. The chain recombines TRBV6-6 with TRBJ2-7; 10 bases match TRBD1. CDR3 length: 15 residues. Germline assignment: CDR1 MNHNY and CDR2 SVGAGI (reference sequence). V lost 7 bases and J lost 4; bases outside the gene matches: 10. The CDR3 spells CASTARDRGSYEQYF. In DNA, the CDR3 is TGTGCCAGCACCGCTCGGGACAGGGGTTCTTACGAGCAGTACTTC.

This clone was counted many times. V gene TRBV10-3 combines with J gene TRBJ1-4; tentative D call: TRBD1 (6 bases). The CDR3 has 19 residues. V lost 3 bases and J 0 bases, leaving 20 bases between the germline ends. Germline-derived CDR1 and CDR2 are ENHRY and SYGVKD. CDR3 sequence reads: CAISEYGTGKGTTNEKLFF. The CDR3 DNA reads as TGTGCCATCAGTGAATACGGAACAGGGAAAGGGACAACTAATGAAAAACTGTTTTTT.

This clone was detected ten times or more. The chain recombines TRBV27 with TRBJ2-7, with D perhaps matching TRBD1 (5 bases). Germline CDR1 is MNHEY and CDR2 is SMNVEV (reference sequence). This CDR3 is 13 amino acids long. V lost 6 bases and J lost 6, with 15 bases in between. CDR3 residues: CASRDTTRIEQYF. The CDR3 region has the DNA TGTGCCAGCAGGGACACAACCCGCATCGAGCAGTACTTC.

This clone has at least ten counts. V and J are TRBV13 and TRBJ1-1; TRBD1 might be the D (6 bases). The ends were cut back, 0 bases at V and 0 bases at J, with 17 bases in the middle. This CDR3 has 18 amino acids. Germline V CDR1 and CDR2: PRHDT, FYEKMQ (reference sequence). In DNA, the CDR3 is TGTGCCAGCAGCTTAGGCGGGTCAGGGGCGGGGGTGAACACTGAAGCTTTCTTT. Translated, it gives CASSLGGSGAGVNTEAFF. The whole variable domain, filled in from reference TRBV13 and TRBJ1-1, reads AAGVIQSPRHLIKEKRETATLKCYPIPRHDTVYWYQQGPGQDPQFLISFYEKMQSDKGSIPDRFSAQQFSDYHSELNMSSLELGDSALYFCASSLGGSGAGVNTEAFFGQGTRLTVV.

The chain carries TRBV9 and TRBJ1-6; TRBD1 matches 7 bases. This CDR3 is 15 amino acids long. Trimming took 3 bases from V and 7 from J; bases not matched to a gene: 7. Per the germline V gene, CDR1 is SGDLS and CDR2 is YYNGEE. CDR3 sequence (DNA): TGTGCCAGCAGCGGAGCGACAGGGACCAATTCACCCCTCCACTTT. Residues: CASSGATGTNSPLHF.

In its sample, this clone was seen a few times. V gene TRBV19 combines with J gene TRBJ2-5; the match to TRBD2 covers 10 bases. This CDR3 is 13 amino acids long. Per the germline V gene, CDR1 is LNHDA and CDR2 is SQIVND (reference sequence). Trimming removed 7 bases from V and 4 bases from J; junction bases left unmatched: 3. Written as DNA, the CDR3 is TGTGCCAGTACAGCGGGGGGGCCAGAGACCCAGTACTTC. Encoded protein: CASTAGGPETQYF.

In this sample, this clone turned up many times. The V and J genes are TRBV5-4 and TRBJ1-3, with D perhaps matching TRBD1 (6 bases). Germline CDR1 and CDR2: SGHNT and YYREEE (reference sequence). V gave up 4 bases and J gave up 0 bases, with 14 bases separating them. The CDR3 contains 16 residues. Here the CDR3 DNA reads TGTGCCAGCAGCCCGGGACACGCGATCTCTGGAAACACCATATATTTT. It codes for CASSPGHAISGNTIYF.

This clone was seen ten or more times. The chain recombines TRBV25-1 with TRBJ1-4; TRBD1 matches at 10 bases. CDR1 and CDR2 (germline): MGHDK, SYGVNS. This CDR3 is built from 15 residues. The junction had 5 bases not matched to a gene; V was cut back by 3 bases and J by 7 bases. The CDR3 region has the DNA TGTGCCAGCAGTGAGCCGGGACAGGGGCGTGAAAAACTGTTTTTT. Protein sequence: CASSEPGQGREKLFF.

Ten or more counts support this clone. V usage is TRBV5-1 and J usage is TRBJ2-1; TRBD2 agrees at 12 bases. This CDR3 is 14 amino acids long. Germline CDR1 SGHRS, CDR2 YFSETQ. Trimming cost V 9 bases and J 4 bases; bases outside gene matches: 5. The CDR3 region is CATLAGGPYNEQFF. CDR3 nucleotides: TGCGCCACCCTAGCGGGGGGGCCTTACAATGAGCAGTTCTTC.

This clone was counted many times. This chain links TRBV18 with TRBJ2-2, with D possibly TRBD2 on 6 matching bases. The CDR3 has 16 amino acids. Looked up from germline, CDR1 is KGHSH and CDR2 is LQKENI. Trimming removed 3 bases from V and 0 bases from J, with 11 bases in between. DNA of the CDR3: TGTGCCAGCTCACCGGGGGGAATTCCGAACACCGGGGAGCTGTTTTTT. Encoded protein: CASSPGGIPNTGELFF.

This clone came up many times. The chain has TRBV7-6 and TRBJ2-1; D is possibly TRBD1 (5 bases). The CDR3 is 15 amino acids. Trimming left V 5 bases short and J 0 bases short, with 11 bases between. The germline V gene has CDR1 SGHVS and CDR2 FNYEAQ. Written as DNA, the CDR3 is TGTGCCAGCAGCATTACAGGCAACTCCTACAATGAGCAGTTCTTC. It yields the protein CASSITGNSYNEQFF. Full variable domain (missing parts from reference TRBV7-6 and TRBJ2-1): GAGVSQSPRYKVTKRGQDVALRCDPISGHVSLYWYRQALGQGPEFLTYFNYEAQQDKSGLPNDRFSAERPEGSISTLTIQRTEQRDSAMYRCASSITGNSYNEQFFGPGTRLTVL.

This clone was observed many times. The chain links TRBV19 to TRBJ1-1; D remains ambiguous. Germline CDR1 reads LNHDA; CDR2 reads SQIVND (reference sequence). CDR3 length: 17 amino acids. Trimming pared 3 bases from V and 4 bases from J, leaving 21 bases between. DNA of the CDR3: TGTGCCAGTAGTATTCTCGTAAACCGACTTTCTATCACTGAAGCTTTCTTT. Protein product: CASSILVNRLSITEAFF.